This T cell receptor (beta chain) stems from a study of Tregs in tolerant kidney transplant recipients. Overall study results and limits: No direct test of biological reproducibility was done here. Findings come from small patient numbers and require larger validation. Tregs expanded with activated donor B cells seemed most donor-specific.

Worth noting for this clone: Its antigen is still unknown.

Assay used: immunoSEQ multiplex PCR; TCRdb lists only in-frame clones, some missing. This sample has over 85,000 clones; 93% occur once, and the top ten carry 0.35% to 0.55%. Unstimulated Tregs (CD4+CD25+CD127-) and CD4+CD25- non-Tregs were sorted from PBMCs. The sequence was collected from a human donor who received a combined kidney and bone marrow transplant. The input for sequencing was CD4+ T cells from blood, taken before the transplant.

The CDR3 coding sequence is TGTGCCAGCTCACCCTGGCTCTTACAAGACTCAAATTCACCCCTCCACTTT. Translating gives CASSPWLLQDSNSPLHF. The chain joins TRBV18 to TRBJ1-6; D gene ambiguous. The V end was cut by 3 bases, the J end by 7 bases, with 19 bases between. Per the germline V gene, CDR1 is KGHSH and CDR2 is LQKENI. The CDR3 loop spans 17 amino acids.